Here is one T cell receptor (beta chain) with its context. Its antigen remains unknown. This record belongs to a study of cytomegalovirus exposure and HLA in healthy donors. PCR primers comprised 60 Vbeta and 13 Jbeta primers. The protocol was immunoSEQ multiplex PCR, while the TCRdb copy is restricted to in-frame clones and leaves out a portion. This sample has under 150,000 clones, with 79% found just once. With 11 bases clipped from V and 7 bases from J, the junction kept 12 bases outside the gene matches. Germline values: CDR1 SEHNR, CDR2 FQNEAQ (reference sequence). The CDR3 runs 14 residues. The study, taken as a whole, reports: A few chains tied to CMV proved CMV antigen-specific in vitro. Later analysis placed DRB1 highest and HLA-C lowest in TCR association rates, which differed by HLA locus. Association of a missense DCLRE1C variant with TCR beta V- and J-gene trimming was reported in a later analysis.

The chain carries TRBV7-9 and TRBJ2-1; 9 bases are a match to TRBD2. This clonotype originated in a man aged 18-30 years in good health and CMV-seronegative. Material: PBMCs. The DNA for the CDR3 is TGTGCCTGGGGAACGCGGGGGGGGAGAAATGAGCAGTTCTTC. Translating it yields CAWGTRGGRNEQFF.